These 10 T cell receptor beta chains came from one sample sequenced in a study of early T cells in non-severe SARS-CoV-2 infection. MiXCR, run by TCRdb on the 5' RACE reads, gives a single entry per CDR3 protein. The sample includes 40,000 or so distinct CDR3 sequences, about 5.2% seen only once; the top ten take 6% to 7%. The specimen was whole blood, collected at baseline. The receptor source for this set is an adult who was a healthcare worker with PCR-confirmed SARS-CoV-2 infection or an uninfected control (not recorded which).

In its sample, this clonotype is medium-sized. This chain uses TRBV11-2 with TRBJ2-5; TRBD2 aligns across 9 bases. The V segment lost 4 bases and the J segment 5 bases; nucleotides outside the gene matches: 14. The CDR3 is made up of 17 amino acids. Germline V gene data show CDR1 as SGHAT and CDR2 as FQNNGV. CDR3 sequence (DNA): TGTGCCAGCAGCTCCCAGCAACTAGCGGGCGGACTGGAGACCCAGTACTTC. It translates to CASSSQQLAGGLETQYF.

This clonotype was counted many times. The chain uses TRBV6-4 and TRBJ2-4; TRBD2 might be the D (6 bases). Trimming stripped 6 bases from V and 6 bases from J, with 18 bases between. The CDR3 is made up of 15 amino acids. CDR1 is MRHNA and CDR2 is SNTAGT in the germline V gene. The CDR3 here is CASSPQGLGGNIQYF. The DNA for the CDR3 is TGTGCCAGCAGCCCCCAGGGACTTGGGGGAAACATTCAGTACTTC.

Concerning this clonotype: This clone may be a read error of a much larger clone one base away. V usage is TRBV28 and J usage is TRBJ2-7, with no clear D. Germline loops: CDR1 MDHEN, CDR2 SYDVKM. The CDR3 is 14 residues long. V gave up 2 bases and J gave up 0 bases, with 8 bases separating them. The CDR3 protein is CASSLVGGSYEQYF. The CDR3 coding sequence is TGTGCCAGCAGTTTAGTGGGCGGCTCCTACGAGCAGTACTTC.

This clonotype was recorded at least ten times. This chain uses TRBV11-2 with TRBJ2-5; TRBD1 might be the D (6 bases). The CDR3 runs to 16 residues. Germline CDR1 is SGHAT and CDR2 is FQNNGV. V was cut by 1 base and J by 4 bases, with 16 bases left in between. CDR3 residues: CASSLGETGLGETQYF. The CDR3 DNA reads as TGTGCCAGCAGCTTAGGCGAGACAGGTCTGGGAGAGACCCAGTACTTC.

This clonotype has ten or more counts. The chain employs TRBV7-2 and TRBJ1-5, with 9 bases that match TRBD1. The V segment lost 5 bases and the J segment 4 bases; nucleotides outside the gene matches: 0. Germline-derived CDR1 and CDR2 are SGHTA and FQGNSA. CDR3 size: 13 residues. The CDR3 nucleotides are TGTGCCAGCAGCGGACAGGGGAATCAGCCCCAGCATTTT. Translating it yields CASSGQGNQPQHF.

There are a few counts of this clonotype. The V call is TRBV4-3, the J call TRBJ1-3; D unclear. V was cut by 1 base and J by 0 bases, with 19 bases left in between. CDR3 length: 19 residues. Germline-derived CDR1 and CDR2 are LGHNA and YSLEER. CDR3 residues: CASSQVFSRLGSSGNTIYF. In DNA, the CDR3 is TGCGCCAGCAGCCAAGTATTTTCGCGTTTGGGGAGCTCTGGAAACACCATATATTTT.

Notes on this clonotype: A much bigger clone sits one base away, suggesting this may be a read error. This chain links TRBV6-1 with TRBJ1-1; 7 bases are a match to TRBD1. With 7 bases clipped from V and 5 bases from J, the junction kept 4 bases outside the gene matches. CDR3 length: 12 residues. Per germline, CDR1 MNHNS and CDR2 SASEGT. This chain's CDR3 is CASTDRATEAFF. The CDR3 DNA follows: TGTGCCAGCACCGACAGGGCGACTGAAGCTTTCTTT.

Many counts were recorded for this clonotype. The V call is TRBV20-1, the J call TRBJ2-1, with D uncertain. This CDR3 spans 12 amino acids. Germline V gene data show CDR1 as DFQATT and CDR2 as SNEGSKA (reference sequence). The V gene lost 3 bases and the J gene lost 6 bases, with 9 bases spanning the gap. The CDR3 DNA is TGCAGTGCTAGTAGTGCTTTCAATGAGCAGTTCTTC. This encodes CSASSAFNEQFF.

The V call is TRBV6-6, the J call TRBJ1-3, with a weak D call TRBD1 (5 bases). Germline CDR1 MNHNY, CDR2 SVGAGI (reference sequence). This CDR3 is built from 17 residues. Trimming left V 2 bases short and J 5 bases short, with 19 bases between. The CDR3 sequence: CASSYGNQGPSRNTIYF. The CDR3 DNA is TGTGCCAGCAGTTACGGCAACCAGGGTCCATCGCGAAACACCATATATTTT.

This clonotype was counted many times. The rearrangement links TRBV7-9 to TRBJ2-2; a possible D gene is TRBD2 (6 bases). CDR3 length: 14 residues. V was trimmed by 6 bases and J by 6 bases, leaving 14 bases between them. CDR1 SEHNR and CDR2 FQNEAQ come from the germline V gene (reference sequence). The CDR3 bases are TGTGCCAGCAGTACGGGACTCCCACCCGGGGAGCTGTTTTTT. Translating it yields CASSTGLPPGELFF.